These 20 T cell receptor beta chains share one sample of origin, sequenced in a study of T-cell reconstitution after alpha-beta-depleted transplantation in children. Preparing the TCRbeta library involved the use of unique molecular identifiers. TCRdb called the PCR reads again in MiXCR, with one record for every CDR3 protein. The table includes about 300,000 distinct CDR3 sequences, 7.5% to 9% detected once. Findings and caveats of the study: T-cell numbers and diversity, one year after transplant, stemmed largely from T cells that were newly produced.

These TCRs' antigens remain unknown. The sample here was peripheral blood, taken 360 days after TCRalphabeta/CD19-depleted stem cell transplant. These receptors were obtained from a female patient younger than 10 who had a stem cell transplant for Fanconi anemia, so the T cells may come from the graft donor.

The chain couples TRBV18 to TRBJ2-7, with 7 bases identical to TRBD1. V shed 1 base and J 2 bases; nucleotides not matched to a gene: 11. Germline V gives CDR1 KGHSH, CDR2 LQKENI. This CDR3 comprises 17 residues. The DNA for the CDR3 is TGTGCCAGCTCACCACTAAAAGGGACAGATGGGCCCTACGAGCAGTACTTC. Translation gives CASSPLKGTDGPYEQYF.

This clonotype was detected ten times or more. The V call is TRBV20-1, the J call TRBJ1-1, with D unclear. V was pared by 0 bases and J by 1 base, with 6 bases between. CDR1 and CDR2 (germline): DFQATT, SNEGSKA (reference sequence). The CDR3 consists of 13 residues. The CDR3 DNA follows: TGCAGTGCTAGAGATCGGCGGAACACTGAAGCTTTCTTT. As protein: CSARDRRNTEAFF.

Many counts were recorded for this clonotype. The chain's CDR3 is CASSLKDRGLGNEQFF. As DNA, the CDR3 is TGCGCCAGCAGCTTGAAGGACAGGGGGCTAGGTAATGAGCAGTTCTTC. The rearrangement links TRBV5-1 to TRBJ2-1, with 11 positions matching TRBD1. Germline V gene data show CDR1 as SGHRS and CDR2 as YFSETQ. There are 16 residues in the CDR3. After removal of 1 base from V and 7 bases from J, the junction contained 7 bases not matched to a gene.

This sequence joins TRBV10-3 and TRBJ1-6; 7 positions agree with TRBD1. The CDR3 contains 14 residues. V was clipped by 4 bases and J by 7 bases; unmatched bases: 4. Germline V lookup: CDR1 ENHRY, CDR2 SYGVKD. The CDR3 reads CAISGGDSNSPLHF. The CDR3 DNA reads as TGTGCCATCAGTGGCGGGGACAGCAATTCACCCCTCCACTTT.

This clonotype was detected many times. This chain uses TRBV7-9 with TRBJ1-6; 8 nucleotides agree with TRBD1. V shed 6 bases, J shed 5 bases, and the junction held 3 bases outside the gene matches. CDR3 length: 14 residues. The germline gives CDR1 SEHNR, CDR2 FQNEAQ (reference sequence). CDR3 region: CASRDREDNSPLHF. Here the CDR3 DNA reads TGTGCCAGCAGGGACAGGGAGGATAATTCACCCCTCCACTTT.

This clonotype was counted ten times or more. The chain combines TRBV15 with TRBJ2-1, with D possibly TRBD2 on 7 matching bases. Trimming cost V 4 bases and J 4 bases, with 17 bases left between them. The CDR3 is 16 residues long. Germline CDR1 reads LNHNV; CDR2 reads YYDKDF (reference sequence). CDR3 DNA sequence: TGTGCCACCAGCATCCATCGGGGGGCAGAGTACAATGAGCAGTTCTTC. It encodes CATSIHRGAEYNEQFF. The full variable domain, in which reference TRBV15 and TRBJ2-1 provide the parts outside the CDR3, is DAMVIQNPRYQVTQFGKPVTLSCSQTLNHNVMYWYQQKSSQAPKLLFHYYDKDFNNEADTPDNFQSRRPNTSFCFLDIRSPGLGDTAMYLCATSIHRGAEYNEQFFGPGTRLTVL.

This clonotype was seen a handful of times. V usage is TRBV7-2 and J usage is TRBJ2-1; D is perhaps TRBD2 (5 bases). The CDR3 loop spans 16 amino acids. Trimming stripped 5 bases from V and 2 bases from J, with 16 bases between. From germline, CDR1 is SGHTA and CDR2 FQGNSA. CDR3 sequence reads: CASSPRGPGAYNEQFF. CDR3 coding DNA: TGTGCCAGCAGCCCCCGCGGACCCGGGGCCTACAATGAGCAGTTCTTC. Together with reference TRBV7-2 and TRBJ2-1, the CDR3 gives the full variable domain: GAGVSQSPSNKVTEKGKDVELRCDPISGHTALYWYRQSLGQGLEFLIYFQGNSAPDKSGLPSDRFSAERTGGSVSTLTIQRTQQEDSAVYLCASSPRGPGAYNEQFFGPGTRLTVL.

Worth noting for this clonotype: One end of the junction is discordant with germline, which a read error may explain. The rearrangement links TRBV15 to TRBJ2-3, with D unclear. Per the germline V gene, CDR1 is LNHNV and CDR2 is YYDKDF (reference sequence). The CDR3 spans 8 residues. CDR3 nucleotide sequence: TGTGCCACCAATCGCCAGAATTTT. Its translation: CATNRQNF.

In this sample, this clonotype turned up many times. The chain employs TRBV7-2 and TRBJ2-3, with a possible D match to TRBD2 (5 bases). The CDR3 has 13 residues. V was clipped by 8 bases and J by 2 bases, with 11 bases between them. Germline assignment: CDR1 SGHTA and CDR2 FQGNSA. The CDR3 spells CASRPGSTDTQYF. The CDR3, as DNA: TGTGCCAGCCGCCCGGGGTCCACAGATACGCAGTATTTT.

The CDR3 region has the DNA TGTGCCAGCTCACCAGAGGGGGAGAGGAGTTCACCCCTCCACTTT. It specifies CASSPEGERSSPLHF. V gene TRBV18 combines with J gene TRBJ1-6, with a possible D match to TRBD1 (6 bases). The CDR3 runs 15 residues. Per the germline V gene, CDR1 is KGHSH and CDR2 is LQKENI. Trimming stripped 2 bases from V and 9 bases from J, with 14 bases between.

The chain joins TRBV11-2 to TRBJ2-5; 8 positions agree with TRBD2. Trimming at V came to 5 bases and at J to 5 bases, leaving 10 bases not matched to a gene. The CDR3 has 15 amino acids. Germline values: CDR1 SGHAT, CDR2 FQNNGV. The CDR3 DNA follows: TGTGCCAGCAGCCCTAAGGAGCGGGGGTACGAGACCCAGTACTTC. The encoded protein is CASSPKERGYETQYF.

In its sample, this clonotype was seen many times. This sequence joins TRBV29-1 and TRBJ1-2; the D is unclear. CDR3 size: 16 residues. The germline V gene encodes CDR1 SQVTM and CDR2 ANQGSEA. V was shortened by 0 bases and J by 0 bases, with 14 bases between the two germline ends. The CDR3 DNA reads TGCAGCGTTGAAGATTTGTGGAGTTATACTAACTATGGCTACACCTTC. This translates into CSVEDLWSYTNYGYTF.

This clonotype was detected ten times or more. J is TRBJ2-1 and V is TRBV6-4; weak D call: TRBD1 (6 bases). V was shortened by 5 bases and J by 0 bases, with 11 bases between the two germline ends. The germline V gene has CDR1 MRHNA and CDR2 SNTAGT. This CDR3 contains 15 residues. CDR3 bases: TGTGCCAGCAGTTCCGGACAGAGCTCCTACAATGAGCAGTTCTTC. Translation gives CASSSGQSSYNEQFF.

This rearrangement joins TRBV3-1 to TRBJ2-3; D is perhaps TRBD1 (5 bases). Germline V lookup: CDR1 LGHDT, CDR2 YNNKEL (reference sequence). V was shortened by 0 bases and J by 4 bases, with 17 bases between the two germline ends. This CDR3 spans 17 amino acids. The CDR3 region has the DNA TGTGCCAGCAGCCAAGATGGCACCTTCGTCAGGGCAGATACGCAGTATTTT. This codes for CASSQDGTFVRADTQYF.

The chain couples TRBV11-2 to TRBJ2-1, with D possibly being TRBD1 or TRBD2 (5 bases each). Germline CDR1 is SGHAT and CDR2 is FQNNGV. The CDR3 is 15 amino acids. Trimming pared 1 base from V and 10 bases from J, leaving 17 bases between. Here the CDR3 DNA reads TGTGCCAGCAGCTTAGGCAGGGACGAATGGGGAGAGCAGTTCTTC. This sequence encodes CASSLGRDEWGEQFF.

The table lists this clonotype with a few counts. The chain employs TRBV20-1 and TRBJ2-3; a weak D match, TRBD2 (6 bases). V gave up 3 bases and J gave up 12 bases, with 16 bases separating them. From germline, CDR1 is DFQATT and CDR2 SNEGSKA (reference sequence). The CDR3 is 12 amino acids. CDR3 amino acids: CSARDRPGVQYF. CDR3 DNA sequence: TGCAGTGCTAGGGACCGCCCGGGGGTACAGTATTTT.

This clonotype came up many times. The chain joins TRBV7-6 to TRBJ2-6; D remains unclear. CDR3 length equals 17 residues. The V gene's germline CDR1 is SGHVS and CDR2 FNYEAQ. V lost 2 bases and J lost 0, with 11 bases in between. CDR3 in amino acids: CASSLLLTHSGANVLTF. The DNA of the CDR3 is TGTGCCAGCAGCTTACTTCTGACACACTCTGGGGCCAACGTCCTGACTTTC. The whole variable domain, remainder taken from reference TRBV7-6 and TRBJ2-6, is GAGVSQSPRYKVTKRGQDVALRCDPISGHVSLYWYRQALGQGPEFLTYFNYEAQQDKSGLPNDRFSAERPEGSISTLTIQRTEQRDSAMYRCASSLLLTHSGANVLTFGAGSRLTVL.

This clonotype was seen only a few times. The CDR3 DNA reads TGCGCCAGCAGCTGGCAAACAGGGAACACTGAAGCTTTCTTT. Translated, it gives CASSWQTGNTEAFF. The chain carries TRBV5-1 and TRBJ1-1; maybe TRBD1 (5 bases). Germline assignment: CDR1 SGHRS and CDR2 YFSETQ. V lost 3 bases, J lost 1 base, and 10 bases lay in between. CDR3 length: 14 amino acids.

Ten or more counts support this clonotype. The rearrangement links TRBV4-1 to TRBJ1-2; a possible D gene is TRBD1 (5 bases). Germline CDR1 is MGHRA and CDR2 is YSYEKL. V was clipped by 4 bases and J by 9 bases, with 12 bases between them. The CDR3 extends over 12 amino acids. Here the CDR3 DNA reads TGCGCCAGCAGCCCCGGGATGGGACGCTACACCTTC. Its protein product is CASSPGMGRYTF.

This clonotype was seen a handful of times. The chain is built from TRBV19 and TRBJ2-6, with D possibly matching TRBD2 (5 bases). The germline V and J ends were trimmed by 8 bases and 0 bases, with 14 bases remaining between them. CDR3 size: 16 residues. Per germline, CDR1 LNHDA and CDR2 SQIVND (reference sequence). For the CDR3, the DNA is TGTGCCAGTGGAGAGGGCTCAATCTCTGGGGCCAACGTCCTGACTTTC. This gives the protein CASGEGSISGANVLTF.